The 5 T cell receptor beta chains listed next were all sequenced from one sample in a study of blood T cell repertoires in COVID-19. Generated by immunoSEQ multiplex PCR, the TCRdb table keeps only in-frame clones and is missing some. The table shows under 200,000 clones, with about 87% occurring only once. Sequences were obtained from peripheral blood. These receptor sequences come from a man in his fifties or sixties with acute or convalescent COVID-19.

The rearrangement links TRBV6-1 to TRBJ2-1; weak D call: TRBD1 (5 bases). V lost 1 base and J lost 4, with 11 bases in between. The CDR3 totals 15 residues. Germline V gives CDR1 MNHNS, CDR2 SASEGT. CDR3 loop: CASSEGRVVYNEQFF. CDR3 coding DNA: TGTGCCAGCAGTGAAGGCAGGGTAGTATACAATGAGCAGTTCTTC.

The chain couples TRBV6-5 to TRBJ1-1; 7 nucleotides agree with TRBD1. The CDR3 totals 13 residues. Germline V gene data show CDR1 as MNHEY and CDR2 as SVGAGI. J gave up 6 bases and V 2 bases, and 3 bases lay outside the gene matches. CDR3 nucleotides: TGTGCCAGCAGTTACGGACAGGTCGCTGAAGCTTTCTTT. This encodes CASSYGQVAEAFF.

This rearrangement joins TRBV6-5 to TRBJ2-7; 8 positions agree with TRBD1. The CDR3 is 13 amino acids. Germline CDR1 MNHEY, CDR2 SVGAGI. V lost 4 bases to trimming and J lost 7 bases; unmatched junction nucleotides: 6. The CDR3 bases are TGTGCCAGCAGTTCTGGACAGGGACGGGAGCAGTACGTC. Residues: CASSSGQGREQYV.

The CDR3 nucleotides are TGTGCCAGCAGATCGGACAGGGAAAGCAATCAGCCCCAGCATTTT. Protein: CASRSDRESNQPQHF. The chain couples TRBV6-5 to TRBJ1-5; 8 bases map to TRBD1. The CDR3 covers 15 residues. V lost 6 bases, J lost 1 base, and 5 bases stayed unmatched. Germline V gene lookup returns CDR1 MNHEY and CDR2 SVGAGI.

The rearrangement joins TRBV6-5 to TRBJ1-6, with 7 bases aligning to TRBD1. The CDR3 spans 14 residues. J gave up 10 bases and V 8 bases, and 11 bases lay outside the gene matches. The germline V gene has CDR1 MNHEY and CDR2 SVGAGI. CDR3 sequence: CASSLRQGNSPLHF. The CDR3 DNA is TGTGCCAGCTCATTGAGACAGGGAAACTCACCCCTCCACTTT.